This is a list of T cell receptor beta chains from one sample in a study of T-cell memory formation after mild COVID-19. Each CDR3 protein gets one entry after TCRdb re-called the 5' RACE reads with MiXCR. Here the sample spans roughly 130,000 distinct CDR3 sequences, 15% to 20% being singletons. Source material: PBMCs or a T cell subset sorted from them (not recorded which). These receptors all come from a man aged 18 to 30 who had mild COVID-19 (a few samples of this study predate the infection). Cell type and time point are not known. Each CDR3 is given with its conserved first and last residue. A D gene is named only where the DNA matches it firmly. Clone size is shown for a subset of rows, as once, few, many or a class of expanded clone.

V: TRBV12-3/TRBV12-4; D: TRBD1; J: TRBJ2-1; size: many; DNA: TGTGCCAGCAGTGCTGACAGGGTAGCCTACAATGAGCAGTTCTTC; CDR3: CASSADRVAYNEQFF
V: TRBV20-1; D: TRBD2; J: TRBJ2-5; size: few; DNA: TGCAGTGCTAGAGATTGGCTAGCGGGGACGTCCCAGTACTTC; CDR3: CSARDWLAGTSQYF
V: TRBV5-1; D: .; J: TRBJ1-2; size: many; DNA: TGCGCCAGCAGCTTGACAACTAACTATGGCTACACCTTC; CDR3: CASSLTTNYGYTF
V: TRBV6-5; D: .; J: TRBJ1-2; size: few; DNA: TGTGCCAGCAGACACAAGGGGTATGGCTACACCTTC; CDR3: CASRHKGYGYTF
V: TRBV6-5; D: TRBD1; J: TRBJ1-1; size: .; DNA: TGTGCCAGCAGTGCGCCGGGACAGGGATACACTGAAGCTTTCTTT; CDR3: CASSAPGQGYTEAFF
V: TRBV7-9; D: .; J: TRBJ2-5; size: .; DNA: TGTGCCAGCAGCTTGGAAACGGGGCTGCAAGAGACCCAGTACTTC; CDR3: CASSLETGLQETQYF
V: TRBV9; D: .; J: TRBJ2-4; size: many; DNA: TGTGCCAGCAGCGAACAGGCGGGCCAAGCCAAAAACATTCAGTACTTC; CDR3: CASSEQAGQAKNIQYF
V: TRBV6-4; D: TRBD2; J: TRBJ2-3; size: .; DNA: TGTGCCAGCAGTGACTCGAGCGGGGCCTGGGATACGCAGTATTTT; CDR3: CASSDSSGAWDTQYF
V: TRBV5-1; D: .; J: TRBJ1-1; size: .; DNA: TGCGCCAGCAGTAGGGAGTCCAAGCTTGAAGCTTTCTTT; CDR3: CASSRESKLEAFF
V: TRBV5-1; D: .; J: TRBJ2-1; size: many; DNA: TGCGCCAGCAGCAGGGGGGCGGCTATCTCCTACAATGAGCAGTTCTTC; CDR3: CASSRGAAISYNEQFF
V: TRBV7-2; D: .; J: TRBJ1-5; size: .; DNA: TGTGCCAGCAGCTTAGGCCCCAAGGGTCAGCCCCAGCATTTT; CDR3: CASSLGPKGQPQHF
V: TRBV6-6; D: .; J: TRBJ1-2; size: .; DNA: TGTGCCAGCAGTTACTCGAGCAGGGATTCCTATGGCTACACCTTC; CDR3: CASSYSSRDSYGYTF
V: TRBV12-3/TRBV12-4; D: .; J: TRBJ2-1; size: .; DNA: TGTGCCAGCAGTTTAATGCTAGTCCACAATGAGCAGTTCTTC; CDR3: CASSLMLVHNEQFF
V: TRBV11-2; D: .; J: TRBJ2-1; size: few; DNA: TGTGCCAGCGAGAGCCGGAGTCGCGACAATGAGCAGTTCTTC; CDR3: CASESRSRDNEQFF
V: TRBV29-1; D: .; J: TRBJ1-1; size: few; DNA: TGCAGCGTACCTGAGATGAACACTGAAGCTTTCTTT; CDR3: CSVPEMNTEAFF
V: TRBV4-3; D: .; J: TRBJ2-7; size: .; DNA: TGCGCCAGCAGCCAAGATCGGGATCGGGGAGGTTTTGGCGAGCAGTACTTC; CDR3: CASSQDRDRGGFGEQYF
V: TRBV7-8; D: TRBD1; J: TRBJ2-1; size: few; DNA: TGTGCCAGCAGCTTACCTAGGGGGACAGGGGATAACAATGAGCAGTTCTTC; CDR3: CASSLPRGTGDNNEQFF
V: TRBV7-9; D: .; J: TRBJ2-3; size: .; DNA: TGTGCCAGCAGCTTAGTGGGGGTGGTGACCTCATATTTT; CDR3: CASSLVGVVTSYF
V: TRBV3-1; D: .; J: TRBJ1-2; size: .; DNA: TGTGCCAGCAGCCAAGCTGCAGGCTACACCTTC; CDR3: CASSQAAGYTF
V: TRBV18; D: .; J: TRBJ2-3; size: .; DNA: TGTGCCAGCTCACCGCCTTTCCGGGCAGGGGCGGGGGATACGCAGTATTTT; CDR3: CASSPPFRAGAGDTQYF
V: TRBV7-3; D: .; J: TRBJ2-4; size: .; DNA: TGTGCCAGCAGCTTGGACGTCAAAAACATTCAGTACTTC; CDR3: CASSLDVKNIQYF
V: TRBV5-5; D: TRBD2; J: TRBJ2-2; size: .; DNA: TGTGCCAGCAGCTTGGGGACTAGCGACACCGGGGAGCTGTTTTTT; CDR3: CASSLGTSDTGELFF
V: TRBV7-6; D: .; J: TRBJ2-3; size: many; DNA: TGTGCCAGCAGCTTAGGCCGTCTAGATACGCAGTATTTT; CDR3: CASSLGRLDTQYF
V: TRBV12-3/TRBV12-4; D: TRBD1; J: TRBJ1-2; size: few; DNA: TGTGCCAGCAGCGGGACAGGGGTGAGCTATGGCTACACCTTC; CDR3: CASSGTGVSYGYTF
V: TRBV20-1; D: TRBD1; J: TRBJ2-5; size: .; DNA: TGCAGTGCTGTTTCTGCGACAGGGATGATGGAGACCCAGTACTTC; CDR3: CSAVSATGMMETQYF
V: TRBV18; D: .; J: TRBJ2-3; size: .; DNA: TGTGCCAGCTCACCATATCCGGCGGATACGCAGTATTTT; CDR3: CASSPYPADTQYF
V: TRBV12-3/TRBV12-4; D: TRBD1; J: TRBJ2-4; size: many; DNA: TGTGCCAGCAGTTTAAGGGGACAGGGGCCGGACATTCAGTACTTC; CDR3: CASSLRGQGPDIQYF
V: TRBV30; D: .; J: TRBJ1-1; size: .; DNA: TGTGCCTGGACAACCGGTAGGATCTGGTTATCCGCTGAAGCTTTCTTT; CDR3: CAWTTGRIWLSAEAFF
V: TRBV7-2; D: .; J: TRBJ1-2; size: .; DNA: TGTGCCAGCAGCTACAGTTCCTCTGATAACTATGGCTACACCTTC; CDR3: CASSYSSSDNYGYTF
V: TRBV20-1; D: .; J: TRBJ1-5; size: .; DNA: TGCAGTGCTAGAGATCAAGGCAGGGGCGGCAATCAGCCCCAGCATTTT; CDR3: CSARDQGRGGNQPQHF
V: TRBV29-1; D: .; J: TRBJ2-3; size: .; DNA: TGCAGCGCGGGGGACACTAGCACAGATACGCAGTATTTT; CDR3: CSAGDTSTDTQYF
V: TRBV12-3/TRBV12-4; D: .; J: TRBJ1-5; size: .; DNA: TGTGCCAGCAGCCCTGACAGTCCCAATCAGCCCCAGCATTTT; CDR3: CASSPDSPNQPQHF
V: TRBV20-1; D: .; J: TRBJ2-3; size: few; DNA: TGCAGTGCTAGAGAGAGGCCTGCCACAGATACGCAGTATTTT; CDR3: CSARERPATDTQYF
V: TRBV10-3; D: TRBD2; J: TRBJ2-5; size: few; DNA: TGTGCCATCAGTGCTACTAGCGGGGGGGATGAGACCCAGTACTTC; CDR3: CAISATSGGDETQYF
V: TRBV20-1; D: TRBD2; J: TRBJ2-5; size: .; DNA: TGCAGTGCTAGTTCCGCTAGCGGGGTTTGGGAGACCCAGTACTTC; CDR3: CSASSASGVWETQYF
V: TRBV4-3; D: .; J: TRBJ2-3; size: .; DNA: TGCGCCAGCAGCCAAGAAAACAGGGTCAACACAGATACGCAGTATTTT; CDR3: CASSQENRVNTDTQYF
V: TRBV20-1; D: .; J: TRBJ2-5; size: .; DNA: TGCAGTGCTAGGGGGGGAAACGAGGGAAGGACCCAGTACTTC; CDR3: CSARGGNEGRTQYF
V: TRBV28; D: .; J: TRBJ2-1; size: .; DNA: TGTGCCAGCAATCCCGCGGGGTACAATGAGCAGTTCTTC; CDR3: CASNPAGYNEQFF